One T cell receptor beta chain is described in this entry. What it binds is not known. Extractions gave at least 6 micrograms of total RNA per sample. A sample-barcoded 5' primer and a J-beta primer mix were used in a second PCR of roughly 6 to 11 cycles. TCRdb re-analysed the 5' RACE reads in MiXCR, keeping a single row per CDR3 protein. The table includes 1.5 million or so distinct CDR3 sequences, 42% detected once. The CDR3 runs 13 residues. The V gene's germline CDR1 is SGHVS and CDR2 FNYEAQ. This record belongs to a study of blood T cells in healthy people across ages. Findings and caveats of the study: Long-lived donors had more naive CD4+ cells and higher diversity than aged donors.

This clonotype was obtained from a woman younger than 30 in good health. V usage is TRBV7-6 and J usage is TRBJ2-7; possible D gene TRBD1, 6 bases. The J call could be wrong; TRBJ2-4 is a better fit for the DNA end. Sample: blood. The CDR3 is CASSLGAGPIQYF. The DNA for the CDR3 is TGTGCCAGCAGCCTGGGGGCAGGCCCCATTCAGTACTTC.